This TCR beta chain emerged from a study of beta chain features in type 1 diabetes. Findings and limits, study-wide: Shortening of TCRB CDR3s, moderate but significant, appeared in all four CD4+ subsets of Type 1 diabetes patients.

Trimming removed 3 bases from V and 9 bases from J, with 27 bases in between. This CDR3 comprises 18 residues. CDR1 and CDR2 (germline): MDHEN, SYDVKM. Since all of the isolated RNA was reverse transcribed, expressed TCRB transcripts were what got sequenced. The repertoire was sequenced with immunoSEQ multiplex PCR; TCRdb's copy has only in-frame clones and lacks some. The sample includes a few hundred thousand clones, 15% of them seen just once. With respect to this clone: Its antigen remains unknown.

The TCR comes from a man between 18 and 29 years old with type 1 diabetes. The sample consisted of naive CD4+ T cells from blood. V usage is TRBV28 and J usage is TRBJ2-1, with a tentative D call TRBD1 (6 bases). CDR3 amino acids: CASSFSLGLGLGGSEQFF. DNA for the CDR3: TGTGCCAGCAGTTTTTCCCTTGGGTTGGGATTAGGGGGAAGTGAGCAGTTCTTC.